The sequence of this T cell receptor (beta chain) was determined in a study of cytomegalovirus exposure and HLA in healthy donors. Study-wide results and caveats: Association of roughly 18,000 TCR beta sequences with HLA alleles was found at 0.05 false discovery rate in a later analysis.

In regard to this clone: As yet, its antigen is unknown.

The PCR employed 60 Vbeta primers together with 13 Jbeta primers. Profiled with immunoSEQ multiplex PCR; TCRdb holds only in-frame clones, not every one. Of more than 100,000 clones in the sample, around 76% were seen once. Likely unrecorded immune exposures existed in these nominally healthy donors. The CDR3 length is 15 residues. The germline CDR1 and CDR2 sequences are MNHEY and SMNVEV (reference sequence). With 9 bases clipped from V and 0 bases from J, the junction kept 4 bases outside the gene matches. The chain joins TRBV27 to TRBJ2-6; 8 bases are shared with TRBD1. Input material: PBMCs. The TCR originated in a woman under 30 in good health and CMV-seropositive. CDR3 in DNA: TGTGCCAGTCGACAGGGGTTCTCTGGGGCCAACGTCCTGACTTTC. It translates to CASRQGFSGANVLTF.